This entry is about one T cell receptor beta chain. Its antigen remains unidentified. In the same sample, other DNA sequences code for this CDR3. Sequenced by immunoSEQ multiplex PCR; TCRdb stores in-frame clones only, minus some. The table lists more than 45,000 clones, more than 80% of them singletons, with about 1.2% in the top ten. V dropped 4 bases and J dropped 2; count of bases not matched to a gene: 14. This CDR3 comprises 18 residues. The germline V gene has CDR1 PRHDT and CDR2 FYEKMQ (reference sequence). Peripheral blood came from all dose cohorts at three timepoints. The data stem from a study of OX40 agonist ivuxolimab in advanced cancers. Overall study: In this cohort, patients received ivuxolimab, an agonistic anti-OX40 (CD134) antibody. Three dose-escalation patients had partial responses: one with hepatocellular carcinoma and two with cutaneous melanoma.

Study conclusions and caveats: CD4+ and CD8+ blood T cells expanded clonally by week 6 at 0.1 to 3.0 mg/kg.

Source: CD4+ or CD8+ T cells sorted from blood, taken in a trial of the OX40 agonist ivuxolimab. The receptor's source is an adult with an advanced solid tumor such as melanoma, head and neck, liver or kidney cancer. V gene TRBV13 combines with J gene TRBJ1-3; 7 bases map to TRBD1. CDR3 nucleotide sequence: TGTGCCAGCAGCTCTCTCGCCTGGGACAGACAAACTGGAAACACCATATATTTT. This translates into CASSSLAWDRQTGNTIYF.